This T cell receptor beta chain is from a study of blood T cells in healthy people across ages. This clonotype showed up just a few times. The antigen remains undetermined. General observations from the study: Among T cells, TCR beta diversity per million cells dropped roughly linearly as age rose. With unsorted PBMCs, a conclusive comparison of naive versus antigen-experienced cells was not possible.

Sample-barcoded 5' priming and a J-beta primer mix drove a second PCR of roughly 6 to 12 cycles. TCRdb processed the 5' RACE reads anew with MiXCR; each CDR3 protein has one entry. The data hold roughly 720,000 distinct CDR3 sequences, with about 55% observed a single time. J gave up 6 bases and V 2 bases, and 9 bases lay outside the gene matches. The germline CDR1 and CDR2 sequences are SGHAT and FQNNGV. CDR3 length: 16 amino acids. V is TRBV11-2 and J is TRBJ2-4; 8 bases are a match to TRBD1. Sequencing used blood. This clonotype was obtained from a man aged 80 or over in good health. The CDR3 DNA reads TGTGCCAGCAGCTTAACCCCAGGACAGGGCTTAAACATTCAGTACTTC. Its protein product is CASSLTPGQGLNIQYF.